This TCR beta chain was captured by sequencing in a study of CD8 T cells in ankylosing spondylitis. Study outcomes and limitations: Relatively rare in peripheral blood, disease-linked clones were also CD8+. Made up of under ten highly homologous variants, a TCR beta motif appeared characteristic of ankylosing spondylitis blood.

Germline assignment: CDR1 DFQATT and CDR2 SNEGSKA (reference sequence). This CDR3 region has 14 residues. The TCR beta libraries were generated through quantitative 5'-RACE incorporating molecular barcodes. MiXCR, applied by TCRdb to the 5' RACE reads, yields one record per CDR3 protein. The sample contains about 200,000 distinct CDR3 sequences, about 7% of which appear only once. About this clonotype: Its target is unknown. Sequence at one end of the junction differs from germline and may be a read error.

The chain is built from TRBV20-1 and TRBJ2-1; D not certain. The receptor's source is a male donor with ankylosing spondylitis. Sequenced: blood, either unsorted or a sorted T cell fraction (not recorded which). CDR3 coding DNA: TGCAGTGCTAGAGCCCTAGGGCCCTATAATGAGCAGTTCTTC. This sequence encodes CSARALGPYNEQFF.